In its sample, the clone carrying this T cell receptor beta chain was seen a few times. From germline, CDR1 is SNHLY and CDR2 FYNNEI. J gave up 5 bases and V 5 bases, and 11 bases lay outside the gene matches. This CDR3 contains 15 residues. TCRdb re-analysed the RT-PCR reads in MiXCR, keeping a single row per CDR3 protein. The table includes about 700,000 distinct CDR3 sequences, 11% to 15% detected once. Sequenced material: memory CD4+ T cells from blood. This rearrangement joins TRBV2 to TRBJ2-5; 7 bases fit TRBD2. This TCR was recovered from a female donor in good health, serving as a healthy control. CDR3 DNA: TGTGCCAGCAGTCGAGCGGGAAGCGGGTGGGAGACCCAGTACTTC. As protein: CASSRAGSGWETQYF.